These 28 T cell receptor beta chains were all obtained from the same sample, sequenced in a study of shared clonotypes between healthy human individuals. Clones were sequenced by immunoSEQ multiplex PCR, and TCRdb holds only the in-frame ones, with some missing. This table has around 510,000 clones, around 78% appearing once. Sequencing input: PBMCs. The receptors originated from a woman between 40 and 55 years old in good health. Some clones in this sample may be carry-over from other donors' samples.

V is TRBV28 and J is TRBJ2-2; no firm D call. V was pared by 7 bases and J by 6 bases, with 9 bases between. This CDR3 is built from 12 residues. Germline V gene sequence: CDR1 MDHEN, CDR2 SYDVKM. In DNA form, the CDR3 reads TGTGCCAGCACCTTACCTGCCGGGGAGCTGTTTTTT. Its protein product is CASTLPAGELFF.

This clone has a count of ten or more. The CDR3 nucleotides are TGTGCCAGCAGTGTGGGACAGAACTCCTACAATGAGCAGTTCTTC. Translated: CASSVGQNSYNEQFF. This chain uses TRBV2 with TRBJ2-1; 7 bases are a match to TRBD1. Germline CDR1 reads SNHLY; CDR2 reads FYNNEI. The junction had 3 bases not matched to a gene; V was cut back by 4 bases and J by 0 bases. The CDR3 consists of 15 residues. Based on the CDR3 plus reference TRBV2 and TRBJ2-1, the full variable domain is EPEVTQTPSHQVTQMGQEVILRCVPISNHLYFYWYRQILGQKVEFLVSFYNNEISEKSEIFDDQFSVERPDGSNFTLKIRSTKLEDSAMYFCASSVGQNSYNEQFFGPGTRLTVL.

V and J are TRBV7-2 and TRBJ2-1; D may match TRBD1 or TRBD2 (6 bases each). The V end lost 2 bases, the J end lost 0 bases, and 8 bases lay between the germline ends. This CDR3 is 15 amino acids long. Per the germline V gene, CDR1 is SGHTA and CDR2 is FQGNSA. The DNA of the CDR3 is TGTGCCAGCAGCTTAAGGGGGGACTCCTACAATGAGCAGTTCTTC. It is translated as CASSLRGDSYNEQFF.

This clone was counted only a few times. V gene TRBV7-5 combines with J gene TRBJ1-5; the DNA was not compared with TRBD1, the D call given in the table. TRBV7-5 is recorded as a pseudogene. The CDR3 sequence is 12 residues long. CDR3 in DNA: TGTGCCAGAAACACAGGACAGCCCGTTAAGCATTTT. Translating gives CARNTGQPVKHF.

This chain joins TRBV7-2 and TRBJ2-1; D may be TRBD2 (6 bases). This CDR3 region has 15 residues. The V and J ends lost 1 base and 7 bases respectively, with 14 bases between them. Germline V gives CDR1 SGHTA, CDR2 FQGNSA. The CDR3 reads CASSLDPGLHNEQFF. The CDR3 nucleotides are TGTGCCAGCAGCTTAGACCCGGGACTGCATAATGAGCAGTTCTTC.

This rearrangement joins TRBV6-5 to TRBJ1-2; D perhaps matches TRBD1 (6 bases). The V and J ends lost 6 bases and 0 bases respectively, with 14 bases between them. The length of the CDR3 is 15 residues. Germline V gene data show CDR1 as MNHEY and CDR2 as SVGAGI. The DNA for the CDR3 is TGTGCCAGCAGCCTACGCCGGACAGCTAACTATGGCTACACCTTC. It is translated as CASSLRRTANYGYTF.

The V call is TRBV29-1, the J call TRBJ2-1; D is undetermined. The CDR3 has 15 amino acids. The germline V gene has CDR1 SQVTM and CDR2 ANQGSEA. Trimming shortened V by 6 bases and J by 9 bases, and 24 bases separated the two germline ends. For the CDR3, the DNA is TGCAGCGTCGCCGCCTCGGGCTTAGGGTGGGGTGAGCAGTTCTTC. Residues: CSVAASGLGWGEQFF.

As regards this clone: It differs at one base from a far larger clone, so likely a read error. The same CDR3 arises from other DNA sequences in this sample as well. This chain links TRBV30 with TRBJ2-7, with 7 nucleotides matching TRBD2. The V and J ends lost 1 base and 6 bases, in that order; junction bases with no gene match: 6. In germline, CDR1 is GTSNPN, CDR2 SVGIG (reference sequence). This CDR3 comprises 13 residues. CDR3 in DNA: TGTGCCTGGAGTGGAGCGGGGTGGGCCGAGCAGTACTTC. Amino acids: CAWSGAGWAEQYF. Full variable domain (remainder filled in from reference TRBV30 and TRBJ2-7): SQTIHQWPATLVQPVGSPLSLECTVEGTSNPNLYWYRQAAGRGLQLLFYSVGIGQISSEVPQNLSASRPQDRQFILSSKKLLLSDSGFYLCAWSGAGWAEQYFGPGTRLTVT.

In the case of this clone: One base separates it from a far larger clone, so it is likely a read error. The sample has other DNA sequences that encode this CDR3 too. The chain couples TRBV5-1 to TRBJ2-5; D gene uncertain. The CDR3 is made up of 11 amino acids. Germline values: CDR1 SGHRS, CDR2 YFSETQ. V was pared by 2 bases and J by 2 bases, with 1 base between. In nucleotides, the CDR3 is TGCGCCAGCAGCTTACAAGAGACCCAGTACTTC. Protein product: CASSLQETQYF. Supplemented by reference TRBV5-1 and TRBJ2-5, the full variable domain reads KAGVTQTPRYLIKTRGQQVTLSCSPISGHRSVSWYQQTPGQGLQFLFEYFSETQRNKGNFPGRFSGRQFSNSRSEMNVSTLELGDSALYLCASSLQETQYFGPGTRLLVL.

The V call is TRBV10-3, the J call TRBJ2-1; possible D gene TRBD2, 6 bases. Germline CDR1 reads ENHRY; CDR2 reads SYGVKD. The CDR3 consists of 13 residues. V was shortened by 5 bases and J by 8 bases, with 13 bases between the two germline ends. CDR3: CAISPEGRDEQFF. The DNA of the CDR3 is TGTGCCATCAGTCCGGAGGGGCGGGATGAGCAGTTCTTC.

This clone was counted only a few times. The CDR3 sequence: CASSRGGIDNEQYF. CDR3 nucleotide sequence: TGTGCCAGCAGTCGGGGGGGTATCGATAACGAGCAGTACTTC. The V gene is TRBV5-4, the J gene TRBJ2-7, with 8 bases matching TRBD2. Germline trimming cut 5 bases from V and 5 bases from J; bases unmatched to any gene: 9. Germline CDR1 SGHNT, CDR2 YYREEE (reference sequence). The CDR3 sequence is 14 residues long.

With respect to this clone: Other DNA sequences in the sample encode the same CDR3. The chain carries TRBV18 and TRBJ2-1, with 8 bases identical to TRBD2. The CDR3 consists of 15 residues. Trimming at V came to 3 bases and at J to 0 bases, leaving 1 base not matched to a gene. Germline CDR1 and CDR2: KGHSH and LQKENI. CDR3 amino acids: CASSPTSGSYNEQFF. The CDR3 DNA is TGTGCCAGCTCACCCACTAGCGGCTCCTACAATGAGCAGTTCTTC. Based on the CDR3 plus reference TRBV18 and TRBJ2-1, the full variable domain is NAGVMQNPRHLVRRRGQEARLRCSPMKGHSHVYWYRQLPEEGLKFMVYLQKENIIDESGMPKERFSAEFPKEGPSILRIQQVVRGDSAAYFCASSPTSGSYNEQFFGPGTRLTVL.

As DNA, the CDR3 is TGTGCCAGCAGCCCTCAAGATTGGGGCTACACCTTC. Protein product: CASSPQDWGYTF. V is TRBV14 and J is TRBJ1-2; D is undetermined. Germline assignment: CDR1 SGHDN and CDR2 FVKESK. V was shortened by 4 bases and J by 8 bases, with 11 bases between the two germline ends. There are 12 residues in the CDR3.

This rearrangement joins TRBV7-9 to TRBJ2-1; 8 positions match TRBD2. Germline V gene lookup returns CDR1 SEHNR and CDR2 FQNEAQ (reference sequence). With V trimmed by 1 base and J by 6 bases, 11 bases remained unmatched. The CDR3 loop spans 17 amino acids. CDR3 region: CASSLDVRGRYFNEQFF. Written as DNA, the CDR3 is TGTGCCAGCAGCTTAGATGTGCGCGGGAGGTATTTCAATGAGCAGTTCTTC.

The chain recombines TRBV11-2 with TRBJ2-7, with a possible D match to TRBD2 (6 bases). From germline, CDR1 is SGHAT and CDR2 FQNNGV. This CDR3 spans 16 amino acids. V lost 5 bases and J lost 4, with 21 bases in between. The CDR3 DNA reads TGTGCCAGCAGCCCAGTGGGGGGAAGCGGCGTGTACGAGCAGTACTTC. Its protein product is CASSPVGGSGVYEQYF.

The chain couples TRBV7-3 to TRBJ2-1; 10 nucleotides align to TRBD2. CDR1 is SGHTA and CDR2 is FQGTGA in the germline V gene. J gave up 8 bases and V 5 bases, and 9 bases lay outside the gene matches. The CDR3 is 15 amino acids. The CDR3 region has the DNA TGTGCCAGCAGCCAAGGAGTAGCGGGAGGTTATGAGCAGTTCTTC. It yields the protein CASSQGVAGGYEQFF.

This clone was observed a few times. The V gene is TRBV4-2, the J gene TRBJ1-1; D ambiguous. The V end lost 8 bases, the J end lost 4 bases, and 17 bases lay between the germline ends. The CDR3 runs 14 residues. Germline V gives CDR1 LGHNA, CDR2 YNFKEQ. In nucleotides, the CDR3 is TGTGCCAGCCTTACCAATTCCGGGAGCACTGAAGCTTTCTTT. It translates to CASLTNSGSTEAFF.

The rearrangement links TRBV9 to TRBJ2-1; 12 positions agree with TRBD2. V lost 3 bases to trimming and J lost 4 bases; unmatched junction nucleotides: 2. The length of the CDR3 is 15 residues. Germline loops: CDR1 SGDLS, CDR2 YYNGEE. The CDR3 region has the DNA TGTGCCAGCAGCGCCGGACTAGCGGGGTACAATGAGCAGTTCTTC. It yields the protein CASSAGLAGYNEQFF.

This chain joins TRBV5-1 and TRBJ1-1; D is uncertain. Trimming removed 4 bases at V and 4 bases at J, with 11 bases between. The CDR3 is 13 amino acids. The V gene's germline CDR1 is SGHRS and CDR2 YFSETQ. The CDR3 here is CASSREVGTEAFF. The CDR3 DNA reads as TGCGCCAGCAGCCGGGAGGTCGGCACTGAAGCTTTCTTT. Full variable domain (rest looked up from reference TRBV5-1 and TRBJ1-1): KAGVTQTPRYLIKTRGQQVTLSCSPISGHRSVSWYQQTPGQGLQFLFEYFSETQRNKGNFPGRFSGRQFSNSRSEMNVSTLELGDSALYLCASSREVGTEAFFGQGTRLTVV.

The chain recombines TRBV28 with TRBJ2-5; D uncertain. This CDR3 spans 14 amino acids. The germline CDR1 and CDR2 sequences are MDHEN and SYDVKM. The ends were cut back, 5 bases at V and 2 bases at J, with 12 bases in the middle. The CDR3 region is CASSPQDGQETQYF. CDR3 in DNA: TGTGCCAGCAGTCCGCAGGACGGGCAAGAGACCCAGTACTTC.

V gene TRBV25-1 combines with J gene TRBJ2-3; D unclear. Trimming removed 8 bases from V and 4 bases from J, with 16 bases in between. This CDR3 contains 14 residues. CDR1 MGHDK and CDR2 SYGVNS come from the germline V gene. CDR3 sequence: CASGDPVQPDTQYF. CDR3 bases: TGTGCCAGCGGAGACCCGGTTCAACCAGATACGCAGTATTTT.

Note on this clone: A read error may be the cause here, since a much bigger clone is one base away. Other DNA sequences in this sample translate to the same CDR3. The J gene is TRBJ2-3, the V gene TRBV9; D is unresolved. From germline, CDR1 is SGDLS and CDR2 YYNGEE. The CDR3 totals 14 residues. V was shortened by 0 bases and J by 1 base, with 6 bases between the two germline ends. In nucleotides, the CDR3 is TGTGCCAGCAGCGTAGTGCAGGGCACAGATACGCAGTATTTT. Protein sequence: CASSVVQGTDTQYF.

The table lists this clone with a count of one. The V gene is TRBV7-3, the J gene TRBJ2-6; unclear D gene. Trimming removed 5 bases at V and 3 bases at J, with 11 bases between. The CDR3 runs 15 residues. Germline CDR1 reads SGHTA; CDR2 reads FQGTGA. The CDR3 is CASSLNGGGANVLTF. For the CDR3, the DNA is TGTGCCAGCAGCCTCAATGGCGGTGGGGCCAACGTCCTGACTTTC.

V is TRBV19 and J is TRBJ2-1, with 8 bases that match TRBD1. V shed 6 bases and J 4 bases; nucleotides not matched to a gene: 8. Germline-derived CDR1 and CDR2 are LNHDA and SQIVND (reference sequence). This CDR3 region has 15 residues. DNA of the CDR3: TGTGCCAGTAGAGACACAGGGGGAGGATACAATGAGCAGTTCTTC. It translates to CASRDTGGGYNEQFF.

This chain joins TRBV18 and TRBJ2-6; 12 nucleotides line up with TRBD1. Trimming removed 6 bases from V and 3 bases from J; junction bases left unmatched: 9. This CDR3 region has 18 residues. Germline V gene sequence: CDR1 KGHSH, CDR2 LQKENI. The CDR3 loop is CASSPGTGGAGGANVLTF. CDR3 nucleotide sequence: TGTGCCAGCTCCCCCGGGACAGGGGGCGCTGGTGGGGCCAACGTCCTGACTTTC.

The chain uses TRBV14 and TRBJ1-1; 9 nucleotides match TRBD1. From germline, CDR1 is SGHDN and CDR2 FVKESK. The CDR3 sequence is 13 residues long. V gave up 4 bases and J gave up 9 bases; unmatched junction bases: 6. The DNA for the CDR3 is TGTGCCAGCAGCCGAAGACAGGGGGAGAAAGCTTTCTTT. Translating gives CASSRRQGEKAFF.

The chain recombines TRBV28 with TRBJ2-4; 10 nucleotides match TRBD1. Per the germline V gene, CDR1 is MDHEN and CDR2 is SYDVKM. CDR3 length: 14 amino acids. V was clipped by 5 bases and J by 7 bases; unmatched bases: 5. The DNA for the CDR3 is TGTGCCAGCAGTATCCGACAGGGGGCGAACATTCAGTACTTC. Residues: CASSIRQGANIQYF.

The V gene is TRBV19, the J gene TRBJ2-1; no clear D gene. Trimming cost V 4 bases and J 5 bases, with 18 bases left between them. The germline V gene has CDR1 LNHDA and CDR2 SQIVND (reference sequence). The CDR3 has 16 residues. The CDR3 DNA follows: TGTGCCAGTAGTAGTATCAGGTCGGGCAATCACAATGAGCAGTTCTTC. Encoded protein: CASSSIRSGNHNEQFF.